Listed here is a single TCR beta chain. Antigen unknown. This sample was included in a study of response to subunit inactivated influenza vaccine. General observations from the study: Only a handful of new T cells, the authors suggested, are recruited with each seasonal influenza vaccination.

Germline loops: CDR1 WSHSY, CDR2 SAAADI. Trimming took off 1 base at V and 4 bases at J, with 13 bases between the two ends. There are 15 residues in the CDR3. TCRdb re-analysed the RT-PCR reads in MiXCR, keeping a single row per CDR3 protein. The sample carries around 710,000 distinct CDR3 sequences, about 15% recorded once. J is TRBJ1-2 and V is TRBV10-2, with a weak D call TRBD1 (6 bases). The specimen comprised PBMCs from blood, sampled around two weeks before vaccination. The TCR originated in a man in his forties or fifties who received an inactivated influenza vaccine. The CDR3 DNA reads TGCGCCAGCAGTGAGTTCGGCAGGGGCAGCTATGGCTACACCTTC. Translated: CASSEFGRGSYGYTF.